The clone carrying this T cell receptor beta chain appeared many times. This record belongs to a study of regulatory T cells in long-lasting Graves disease. Time point specified: persistent/refractory GD, antithyroid drugs over 5 years with positive TRAb. PBMC RNA was the source of the TCR library. After removal of 0 bases from V and 5 bases from J, the junction contained 7 bases not matched to a gene. The V gene's germline CDR1 is SGHRS and CDR2 YFSETQ. This CDR3 comprises 15 residues. Both iRepertoire HTBI primers and Arm-PCR of CDR3 regions were used to build the TCR beta libraries. TCRdb reanalysed the multiplex PCR reads using MiXCR and keeps one entry per CDR3 protein. The repertoire holds over 250,000 distinct CDR3 sequences, with 22% as singletons.

The specimen comprised peripheral blood mononuclear cells (PBMCs), sampled when the disease was refractory, from a patient treated with antithyroid drugs. This sequence originates from a female donor with Graves disease. The chain combines TRBV5-1 with TRBJ1-2, with 7 bases that match TRBD1. CDR3 protein: CASSLGTGSSYGYTF. The DNA of the CDR3 is TGCGCCAGCAGCTTGGGGACAGGTTCATCATATGGCTACACCTTC.